This T cell receptor (beta chain) is from a study of blood T cell repertoires in COVID-19 (TCRdb year 2020). Context from the whole study: Samples from collaborators originated in the United States, Italy and Spain and spanned both the acute and convalescent phases of COVID-19. The prospective study material was composed of cDNA or gDNA derived from T cells, B-cell-depleted T cells, or PBMCs. Deeply sampled blood TCRbeta repertoires from subjects exposed to, actively infected with, or recovered from COVID-19 were included in the dataset. The repertoires were released in a freely available public database intended as a resource for research on the immune response to SARS-CoV-2. The samples were drawn from the first 160 participants of the ongoing ImmuneRACE study and from 950 to 1,500 subjects provided by 6 global collaborators. The sample metadata nearly always contained a de-identified subject ID, COVID-19 status, age in years and sex. Where available, HLA class I and class II types were obtained from metadata supplied by the sample provider rather than from assay-based typing. The investigation overall reported the following: How much clinical and demographic metadata was included differed by source and by participant, and the metadata was provided uncurated.

This clone was counted between two and nine times. The clone's antigen remains unknown. One base away there is no much larger clone; base qualities are not given. At one collaborating source in Seattle, patients were enrolled during active infection and were followed longitudinally through the course of disease. Collaborating institutions collected whole blood in K2EDTA tubes following their own protocols. For TCRbeta analysis, collaborator samples were shipped as frozen whole blood, as isolated PBMCs, or as DNA extracted from either sample type. From cysteine to phenylalanine, the CDR3 is 12 amino acids long. Of all the DNA, just the CDR3 is kept, 36 bases in frame from base 1. Based on the germline V gene, the CDR1 and CDR2 sequences are SGHRS and YFSETQ. V lost 3 bases and J lost 10 bases; the stretch between them is 11 bases long. TCRbeta CDR3 regions were amplified from genomic DNA by means of the immunoSEQ Assay, a bias-controlled multiplex PCR. The paper's processing steps were these. Nucleated cell counts per sample were estimated from amplification of reference gene primers within the assay. To quantify the absolute abundance of each unique TCRbeta CDR3 rearrangement, sequence reads were collapsed and filtered. For each sample, productive Simpson clonality was calculated as the square root of Simpson's diversity index across productive rearrangements. Drawn from immuneACCESS, this table holds only the in-frame rearrangements with V and J called that TCRdb kept. Clones are partly lost; checked studies trace under half to an unresolved V gene and leave the rest unexplained. Clone size and V and J calls were adopted from that table, with D and trimming inferred from the DNA. This sample gives fewer than 450,000 clones in total; 85% to 90% of them show up just once. Together, the top ten hold over 6% of the sample.

The rearranged segments are TRBV5-1 and TRBJ2-1; TRBD1 is a weak D gene call, 5 bases matching. The sample consisted of peripheral blood. The source of this sequence is a woman aged 45-65 years with COVID-19, enrolled during active disease. This receptor carries the CDR3 CASSWQGLEQFF. Read as DNA, the sequence is TGCGCCAGCAGCTGGCAGGGTCTAGAGCAGTTCTTC.